This TCR beta chain was sequenced during a study of blood T cell repertoires in COVID-19. As for the study in general: The origin of the acute and convalescent COVID-19 samples was the United States, Italy and Spain. T cells, B-cell-depleted T cells, or PBMCs provided the cDNA or gDNA that served as material.

With regard to this clone: Other DNA sequences of this sample code for an identical CDR3.

Original methodology: Amplification with reference gene primers provided the estimates of nucleated cell counts. TCRdb keeps only in-frame clones here, not all; method: immunoSEQ multiplex PCR. V and J calls and clone size come straight from that table; D and trimming were deduced from the DNA. The sample includes fewer than 350,000 clones, around nine tenths of them seen just once. Germline lookup yields CDR1 SGHVS and CDR2 FNYEAQ. The trim removed 0 bases at V and 4 bases at J, leaving 5 bases unmatched. The CDR3 covers 15 residues. All enrollees were roughly 18 to 95 years old and from approximately 25 US areas.

The chain joins TRBV7-6 to TRBJ2-5; 7 nucleotides match TRBD2. The receptor was isolated from a woman in her 30s who had been exposed to COVID-19. The sample consisted of PBMCs or T cells enriched from blood (not recorded which). CDR3: CASSLAGGEGETQYF. Here the CDR3 DNA reads TGTGCCAGCAGCTTAGCGGGAGGGGAAGGAGAGACCCAGTACTTC.